These T cell receptor beta chains were read from a single sample in a study of OX40 agonist ivuxolimab in advanced cancers. Profiling relied on immunoSEQ multiplex PCR, and the TCRdb table lists in-frame clones only, not all of them. The sample lists 35,000 to 50,000 clones, around 89% occurring once. Sequenced material: CD4+ or CD8+ T cells sorted from blood, taken in a trial of the OX40 agonist ivuxolimab. These receptors originate from an adult with an advanced solid tumor such as melanoma, head and neck, liver or kidney cancer. CDR3s leave out the opening cysteine and the closing phenylalanine or tryptophan. A D gene is named only where the DNA matches it firmly.

>TRBV28|NA|TRBJ1-4
ASSTPSAGTNEKLF
>TRBV5-6|NA|TRBJ1-2
ASTPRGEDGYT
>TRBV6-1|TRBD1|TRBJ1-2
ASSEPGGDGYT
>TRBV18|TRBD1|TRBJ1-2
ASSPPGQGGGYT
>TRBV5-1|NA|TRBJ2-5
ASSRSGGAEETQY
>TRBV5-5|NA|TRBJ1-2
ASSLDGTVWGYT
>TRBV25-1|TRBD2|TRBJ2-3
ASSGAERGRTDTQY
>TRBV9|NA|TRBJ1-4
ASSAAGYNEKLF
>TRBV9|TRBD1|TRBJ2-1
ASSLDRAGYNEQF
>TRBV6-1|NA|TRBJ2-7
ASSEAALREQY